The clone carrying this TCR beta chain was seen only a few times. Its target is not known. This sample is part of a study of T-cell memory formation after mild COVID-19. The overall study: Among the donors, TCR clusters were largely specific to each donor. Study-wide points: Most CD4+ clones that shrank were in CM and EM, while CD8+ ones turned up in EMRA. Researchers could not confirm that second-wave clones peaking on day 37 targeted SARS-CoV-2.

TCRdb reprocessed the 5' RACE reads via MiXCR and lists one record per CDR3 protein. The data show about 430,000 distinct CDR3 sequences, 20% to 30% seen once. V dropped 4 bases and J dropped 5; count of bases not matched to a gene: 13. The CDR3 is made up of 17 amino acids. The receptor was derived from an adult woman who had mild COVID-19 (a few samples of this study predate the infection). Cell type and time point are not known. Sequenced: PBMCs or a T cell subset sorted from them (not recorded which). This rearrangement joins TRBV12-3 or TRBV12-4 to TRBJ2-1, with 8 bases fitting TRBD2. The CDR3 DNA is TGTGCCAGCAGTTCTCGTACGGGTACTAGCGGTCACAATGAGCAGTTCTTC. Protein sequence: CASSSRTGTSGHNEQFF.